These 22 T cell receptor beta chains share one sample of origin, sequenced in a study of T cells in Graves' hyperthyroidism and ophthalmopathy (dated by TCRdb to about 2019). The library was obtained by multiplex PCR. The sample was run on an Illumina HiSeq 2000. TCR beta CDR3 regions were amplified from RNA transcripts. The TCR CDR3 was subjected to a first round of RT-PCR using the HTBI primer set and the Qiagen OneStep RT-PCR kit. In TCRdb, the public reads were trimmed at Q25 with fastp and aligned with MiXCR, with productive beta chains retained. Each CDR3 protein gets just one entry, which takes the most common genes and DNA from the rows behind it. Recorded for this sample are around 420,000 distinct CDR3 sequences; 15% to 19% of them occurred a single time. Of the sample, about 14% is held by the ten largest clones. Sequenced: blood. These receptors came from a young woman with Graves' hyperthyroidism.

At least ten counts were recorded for this clonotype. This chain links TRBV7-2 with TRBJ1-2; D not certain. CDR3 size: 12 residues. Germline CDR1 is SGHTA and CDR2 is FQGNSA. V shed 3 bases and J shed 3 bases, with 5 bases lying between them. This chain's CDR3 is CASSFTHYGYTF. CDR3 nucleotides: TGTGCCAGCAGCTTCACTCACTATGGCTACACCTTC. The full variable domain, with the rest looked up from reference TRBV7-2 and TRBJ1-2, is GAGVSQSPSNKVTEKGKDVELRCDPISGHTALYWYRQSLGQGLEFLIYFQGNSAPDKSGLPSDRFSAERTGGSVSTLTIQRTQQEDSAVYLCASSFTHYGYTFGSGTRLTVV.

This clonotype has a count of ten or more. This chain uses TRBV7-9 with TRBJ1-1; D possibly corresponds to TRBD1 (5 bases). Trimming pared 6 bases from V and 5 bases from J, leaving 10 bases between. CDR1 SEHNR and CDR2 FQNEAQ come from the germline V gene (reference sequence). This CDR3 comprises 12 residues. The DNA of the CDR3 is TGTGCCAGCAGTCGGGGGAAGACTGAAGCTTTCTTT. It codes for CASSRGKTEAFF.

The CDR3 region is CSASDISGYTF. The CDR3 nucleotides read TGCAGTGCTAGCGACATCAGTGGCTACACCTTC. The chain uses TRBV20-1 and TRBJ1-2; D gene ambiguous. Looked up from germline, CDR1 is DFQATT and CDR2 is SNEGSKA (reference sequence). Trimming took off 3 bases at V and 7 bases at J, with 9 bases between the two ends. The CDR3 sequence is 11 residues long.

This clonotype showed up many times. The chain joins TRBV7-9 to TRBJ2-2, with 8 bases identical to TRBD1. Germline V lookup: CDR1 SEHNR, CDR2 FQNEAQ (reference sequence). The CDR3 consists of 14 residues. J lost 5 bases, V lost 5 bases, and 4 bases had no gene match. The CDR3: CASSPTGVTGELFF. The CDR3 nucleotides are TGTGCCAGCAGCCCGACAGGGGTTACCGGGGAGCTGTTTTTT.

This clonotype was detected a few times. The genes are TRBV14 and TRBJ2-7, with 11 bases fitting TRBD2. With 0 bases clipped from V and 2 bases from J, the junction kept 15 bases outside the gene matches. Per the germline V gene, CDR1 is SGHDN and CDR2 is FVKESK. The CDR3 is made up of 20 amino acids. CDR3: CASSQDLAASGGTNPYEQYF. The CDR3 bases are TGTGCCAGCAGCCAAGATCTAGCGGCTAGCGGGGGGACCAATCCCTACGAGCAGTACTTC.

This clonotype was observed many times. The CDR3 protein is CASSPRSSYNEQFF. The CDR3 coding sequence is TGTGCCAGCAGCCCCCGGAGCTCCTACAATGAGCAGTTCTTC. The V and J genes are TRBV7-6 and TRBJ2-1, with D hard to call. Deletions cut 5 bases from V and 0 bases from J, with 8 bases between. The CDR3 length is 14 residues. CDR1 is SGHVS, CDR2 FNYEAQ, per germline. Drawing the rest from reference TRBV7-6 and TRBJ2-1, the complete variable domain is GAGVSQSPRYKVTKRGQDVALRCDPISGHVSLYWYRQALGQGPEFLTYFNYEAQQDKSGLPNDRFSAERPEGSISTLTIQRTEQRDSAMYRCASSPRSSYNEQFFGPGTRLTVL.

Many counts were recorded for this clonotype. The CDR3 region has the DNA TGTGCCAGCACGGACCGAAGCTCCTACGAGCAGTACTTC. Protein product: CASTDRSSYEQYF. V is TRBV2 and J is TRBJ2-7; D unresolved. The V end was cut by 7 bases, the J end by 0 bases, with 10 bases between. The CDR3 has 13 residues. Per germline, CDR1 SNHLY and CDR2 FYNNEI.

Details on this clonotype: One junction end disagrees with the germline gene, perhaps due to a read error. CDR3 DNA: TGTGCCAGCGGTTACTCCTCTAGTATGAACACTGAAGCTTTCTTT. Amino acids: CASGYSSSMNTEAFF. V gene TRBV6-6 combines with J gene TRBJ1-1, with D unclear. The CDR3 length is 15 residues. CDR1 and CDR2 from the germline V gene are MNHNY and SVGAGI (reference sequence).

This chain links TRBV6-1 with TRBJ2-5; D possibly corresponds to TRBD2 (5 bases). The CDR3 spans 14 residues. Germline V gene sequence: CDR1 MNHNS, CDR2 SASEGT. The V and J ends lost 2 bases and 4 bases respectively, with 11 bases between them. The CDR3 is CASSEKEARETQYF. For the CDR3, the DNA is TGTGCCAGCAGTGAAAAGGAGGCGCGAGAGACCCAGTACTTC.

The sample holds a few counts of this clonotype. The chain links TRBV10-3 to TRBJ2-1, with D perhaps being TRBD1 or TRBD2 (5 bases each). Germline lookup yields CDR1 ENHRY and CDR2 SYGVKD. The CDR3 has 12 residues. The CDR3 reads CATGTTHNEQFF. DNA of the CDR3: TGTGCAACCGGGACGACTCACAATGAGCAGTTCTTC.

This clonotype is a singleton in its sample. Given a much more abundant clone one base away, this may be a read error. The rearrangement uses TRBV20-1 and TRBJ2-7; a possible D gene is TRBD1 (6 bases). Germline V gene sequence: CDR1 DFQATT, CDR2 SNEGSKA (reference sequence). The CDR3 consists of 13 residues. The CDR3 sequence: CSASWTASYKQYF. Written as DNA, the CDR3 is TGCAGTGCCAGCTGGACAGCCTCCTACAAGCAGTACTTC.

This clonotype has at least ten counts. At one of its ends the junction is not consistent with the germline gene, which may arise from a read error. The rearrangement links TRBV6-1 to TRBJ2-7; the D gene is possibly TRBD2 (6 bases). Germline assignment: CDR1 MNHNS and CDR2 SASEGT. The CDR3 consists of 16 residues. The CDR3 DNA sequence: TGTGCCAGCAGTGATGCATTGCGGGGAGTCTCCCACGAGCAGTACTTC. Its translation: CASSDALRGVSHEQYF.

The chain carries TRBV5-1 and TRBJ2-5; D not resolved. The CDR3 runs to 14 residues. Trimming pared 3 bases from V and 3 bases from J, leaving 12 bases between. Germline lookup yields CDR1 SGHRS and CDR2 YFSETQ. As DNA, the CDR3 is TGCGCCAGCAGCTGGAAGGTAGCCGAAGAGACCCAGTACTTC. Its protein is CASSWKVAEETQYF.

This clonotype was found once. V and J are TRBV19 and TRBJ1-4, with D perhaps matching TRBD1 (6 bases). The germline V gene has CDR1 LNHDA and CDR2 SQIVND (reference sequence). V was cut by 4 bases and J by 7 bases, with 19 bases left in between. CDR3 length equals 16 residues. CDR3 protein: CASSTRLDRPREKLFF. The CDR3, as DNA: TGTGCCAGTAGTACGAGGTTGGACAGACCGCGTGAAAAACTGTTTTTT. Supplemented by reference TRBV19 and TRBJ1-4, the full variable domain reads DGGITQSPKYLFRKEGQNVTLSCEQNLNHDAMYWYRQDPGQGLRLIYYSQIVNDFQKGDIAEGYSVSREKKESFPLTVTSAQKNPTAFYLCASSTRLDRPREKLFFGSGTQLSVL.

This clonotype was found many times. This chain uses TRBV6-1 with TRBJ1-5, with a weak D call TRBD1 (6 bases). This CDR3 has 15 amino acids. The germline CDR1 and CDR2 sequences are MNHNS and SASEGT. Deletions cut 6 bases from V and 6 bases from J, with 18 bases between. The CDR3 region is CASSSGSTGLQPQHF. The CDR3 DNA follows: TGTGCCAGCAGCTCGGGGAGTACAGGGCTTCAGCCCCAGCATTTT.

This clonotype has a count of ten or more. The rearrangement uses TRBV24-1 and TRBJ1-2, with 7 bases that match TRBD1. This CDR3 has 15 amino acids. The germline V gene encodes CDR1 KGHDR and CDR2 SFDVKD. V lost 3 bases and J lost 4; bases outside the gene matches: 7. CDR3 region: CATSDPGQELYGYTF. In DNA form, the CDR3 reads TGTGCCACCAGTGATCCCGGACAGGAGCTCTATGGCTACACCTTC.

This clonotype was counted a few times. The genes are TRBV6-2 or TRBV6-3 and TRBJ2-7; 7 bases align to TRBD1. The CDR3 is made up of 14 amino acids. V lost 8 bases to trimming and J lost 2 bases; unmatched junction nucleotides: 9. Germline lookup yields CDR1 MNHEY and CDR2 SVGEGT. Here the CDR3 DNA reads TGTGCCAGCTCCCCGAACAGGGGTCCCTACGAGCAGTACTTC. It specifies CASSPNRGPYEQYF.

Ten or more counts support this clonotype. The chain recombines TRBV7-2 with TRBJ1-5, with 7 bases lining up with TRBD1. The CDR3 loop spans 16 amino acids. V trimming: 4 bases; J trimming: 1 base; junction bases outside the gene matches: 7. Germline V gene sequence: CDR1 SGHTA, CDR2 FQGNSA. DNA for the CDR3: TGTGCCAGCAGCTCGTACAGGGGACAGAGCAATCAGCCCCAGCATTTT. This codes for CASSSYRGQSNQPQHF.

This clonotype was found many times. The rearrangement joins TRBV28 to TRBJ2-7; maybe TRBD1 (7 bases). The CDR3 is made up of 15 amino acids. V was clipped by 7 bases and J by 4 bases, with 20 bases between them. CDR1 and CDR2 from the germline V gene are MDHEN and SYDVKM. The CDR3 region is CASIPGDRAQYEQYF. As DNA, the CDR3 is TGTGCCAGCATCCCGGGAGACAGGGCACAATACGAGCAGTACTTC. Full variable domain (rest looked up from reference TRBV28 and TRBJ2-7): DVKVTQSSRYLVKRTGEKVFLECVQDMDHENMFWYRQDPGLGLRLIYFSYDVKMKEKGDIPEGYSVSREKKERFSLILESASTNQTSMYLCASIPGDRAQYEQYFGPGTRLTVT.

The chain links TRBV24-1 to TRBJ2-1, with 9 nucleotides matching TRBD1. This CDR3 contains 14 residues. V was clipped by 10 bases and J by 1 base; unmatched bases: 4. The germline CDR1 and CDR2 sequences are KGHDR and SFDVKD. CDR3 residues: CATSGQGSYNEQFF. CDR3 coding DNA: TGTGCCACTAGCGGACAGGGGTCCTACAATGAGCAGTTCTTC.

Remarks on this clonotype: This CDR3 is missing its conserved last phenylalanine or tryptophan, likely due to a read error. The chain combines TRBV6-5 with TRBJ2-7; 16 positions agree with TRBD2. CDR1 is MNHEY, CDR2 SVGAGI, per germline. This CDR3 is built from 18 residues. Trimming took 2 bases from V and 3 from J; bases not matched to a gene: 7. CDR3 sequence reads: CASSYPGLAGGNLYEQYL. For the CDR3, the DNA is TGTGCCAGCAGTTACCCGGGACTAGCGGGGGGGAACCTCTACGAGCAGTACCTC.

This clonotype was observed a handful of times. The CDR3 DNA is TGCGCCAGCAGCCAGGGCAAGGGCAGGGTTTACAATGAGCAGTTCTTC. This sequence encodes CASSQGKGRVYNEQFF. The gene calls are TRBV4-3 and TRBJ2-1; possibly TRBD1 for D (5 bases). This CDR3 is 16 amino acids long. Per germline, CDR1 LGHNA and CDR2 YSLEER. The ends were cut back, 3 bases at V and 4 bases at J, with 16 bases in the middle.